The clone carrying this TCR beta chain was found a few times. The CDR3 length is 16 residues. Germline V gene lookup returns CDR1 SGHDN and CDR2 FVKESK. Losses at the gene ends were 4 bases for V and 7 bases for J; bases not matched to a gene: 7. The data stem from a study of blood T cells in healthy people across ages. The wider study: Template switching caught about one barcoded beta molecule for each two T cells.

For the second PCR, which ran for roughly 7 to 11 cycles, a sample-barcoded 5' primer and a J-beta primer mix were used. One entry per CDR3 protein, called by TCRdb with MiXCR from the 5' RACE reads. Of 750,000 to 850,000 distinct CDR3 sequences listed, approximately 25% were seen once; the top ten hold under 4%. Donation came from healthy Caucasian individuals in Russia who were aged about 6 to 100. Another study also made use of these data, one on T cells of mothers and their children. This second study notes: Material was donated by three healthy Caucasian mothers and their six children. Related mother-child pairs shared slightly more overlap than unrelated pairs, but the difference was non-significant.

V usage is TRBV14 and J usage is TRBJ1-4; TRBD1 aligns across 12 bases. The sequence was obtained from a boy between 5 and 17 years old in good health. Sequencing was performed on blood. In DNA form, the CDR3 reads TGTGCCAGCAGCCGACGGGACAGGGGGCTAAGTGAAAAACTGTTTTTT. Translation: CASSRRDRGLSEKLFF.